A selection of T cell receptor beta chains follows, all from one sample in a study of cytotoxic CD8 clonotypes in ibrutinib-treated CLL. Libraries were prepared by immunoSEQ multiplex PCR; TCRdb keeps only in-frame clonotypes and omits some of them. The table lists approximately 100,000 clones, around four fifths of them singletons. Sequencing used PBMCs, obtained after 12 months of ibrutinib treatment. These receptors were collected from a human donor with chronic lymphocytic leukemia. CDR3s include the opening cysteine and the closing phenylalanine or tryptophan. D genes are given only for firm matches. Only part of the rows carry a size: once, few, many, or a class if the clone is expanded.

CDR3aa: CASQGQTPTASYNEQFF
CDR3nt: TGTGCCAGTCAAGGTCAGACCCCCACGGCCTCCTACAATGAGCAGTTCTTC
j_gene: TRBJ2-1
len: 17
v_gene: TRBV19
abundance: NA
d_gene: NA

CDR3aa: CASSQDSNLAGGQETQYF
CDR3nt: TGTGCCAGCAGCCAAGATAGTAACCTAGCGGGGGGACAAGAGACCCAGTACTTC
j_gene: TRBJ2-5
len: 18
v_gene: TRBV4-2
abundance: NA
d_gene: TRBD2

CDR3aa: CASSLEGEGPYEQYF
CDR3nt: TGTGCCAGCAGCTTAGAAGGGGAGGGGCCGTACGAGCAGTACTTC
j_gene: TRBJ2-7
len: 15
v_gene: TRBV7-2
abundance: NA
d_gene: TRBD2

CDR3aa: CASSLQTGGDSPLHF
CDR3nt: TGTGCCAGCAGCTTACAGACAGGGGGTGATTCACCCCTCCACTTT
j_gene: TRBJ1-6
len: 15
v_gene: TRBV11-3
abundance: few
d_gene: TRBD1

CDR3aa: CSVGIGTGAFF
CDR3nt: TGCAGCGTGGGGATTGGGACAGGAGCTTTCTTT
j_gene: TRBJ1-1
len: 11
v_gene: TRBV29-1
abundance: NA
d_gene: TRBD1

CDR3aa: CASVTGVRDTQYF
CDR3nt: TGTGCCAGCGTGACAGGGGTTCGTGATACGCAGTATTTT
j_gene: TRBJ2-3
len: 13
v_gene: TRBV6-1
abundance: few
d_gene: TRBD1

CDR3aa: CASSFRTGAPLEQYF
CDR3nt: TGTGCCAGCAGCTTTCGTACGGGGGCGCCACTCGAGCAGTACTTC
j_gene: TRBJ2-7
len: 15
v_gene: TRBV5-5
abundance: NA
d_gene: NA

CDR3aa: CASDRGGNTEAFF
CDR3nt: TGTGCCAGCGACAGGGGAGGGAACACTGAAGCTTTCTTT
j_gene: TRBJ1-1
len: 13
v_gene: TRBV2
abundance: NA
d_gene: TRBD1

CDR3aa: CASSLGEGNYGYTF
CDR3nt: TGTGCCAGCAGCTTAGGGGAGGGGAACTATGGCTACACCTTC
j_gene: TRBJ1-2
len: 14
v_gene: TRBV7-8
abundance: NA
d_gene: NA

CDR3aa: CASSLYSLQETQYF
CDR3nt: TGCGCCAGCAGCTTGTACAGTTTACAAGAGACCCAGTACTTC
j_gene: TRBJ2-5
len: 14
v_gene: TRBV5-1
abundance: NA
d_gene: NA

CDR3aa: CASGLTTGNTEAFF
CDR3nt: TGTGCTAGTGGATTAACGACAGGGAACACTGAAGCTTTCTTT
j_gene: TRBJ1-1
len: 14
v_gene: TRBV12-5
abundance: NA
d_gene: NA

CDR3aa: CASIPGQENTEAFF
CDR3nt: TGCGCCAGCATCCCGGGACAGGAGAACACTGAAGCTTTCTTT
j_gene: TRBJ1-1
len: 14
v_gene: TRBV5-1
abundance: NA
d_gene: TRBD1

CDR3aa: CASSEAPDSNYEQYF
CDR3nt: TGTGCCAGCAGTGAAGCTCCCGACAGTAACTACGAGCAGTACTTC
j_gene: TRBJ2-7
len: 15
v_gene: TRBV6-1
abundance: NA
d_gene: NA

CDR3aa: CASSKIGTGRNQPQHF
CDR3nt: TGTGCCAGCAGCAAGATCGGGACAGGTCGCAATCAGCCCCAGCATTTT
j_gene: TRBJ1-5
len: 16
v_gene: TRBV21-1
abundance: NA
d_gene: NA

CDR3aa: CASSPGPPSSYNSPLHF
CDR3nt: TGTGCCAGCAGCCCGGGTCCTCCAAGCTCCTATAATTCACCCCTCCACTTT
j_gene: TRBJ1-6
len: 17
v_gene: TRBV7-2
abundance: NA
d_gene: NA

CDR3aa: CSVENAGAVSYNEQFF
CDR3nt: TGCAGCGTTGAAAACGCGGGGGCCGTCTCCTACAATGAGCAGTTCTTC
j_gene: TRBJ2-1
len: 16
v_gene: TRBV29-1
abundance: NA
d_gene: NA

CDR3aa: CATSPNTLYGYTF
CDR3nt: TGTGCCACCAGCCCTAACACCCTCTATGGCTACACCTTC
j_gene: TRBJ1-2
len: 13
v_gene: TRBV15
abundance: NA
d_gene: NA

CDR3aa: CASSLQGGSQPQHF
CDR3nt: TGTGCCAGCAGCCTACAGGGAGGGAGTCAGCCCCAGCATTTT
j_gene: TRBJ1-5
len: 14
v_gene: TRBV5-4
abundance: NA
d_gene: NA

CDR3aa: CASSGLKQVPRSGANVLTF
CDR3nt: TGTGCCAGCAGTGGGTTAAAACAGGTTCCCCGCTCTGGGGCCAACGTCCTGACTTTC
j_gene: TRBJ2-6
len: 19
v_gene: TRBV14
abundance: NA
d_gene: NA

CDR3aa: CASSLTIGLAGNEQFF
CDR3nt: TGTGCCAGCAGCTTAACGATAGGACTAGCGGGCAATGAGCAGTTCTTC
j_gene: TRBJ2-1
len: 16
v_gene: TRBV7-3
abundance: NA
d_gene: TRBD2

CDR3aa: CASTGTGNTGELFF
CDR3nt: TGTGCCAGCACCGGGACAGGGAACACCGGGGAGCTGTTTTTT
j_gene: TRBJ2-2
len: 14
v_gene: TRBV5-4
abundance: NA
d_gene: TRBD1

CDR3aa: CSVGQGTSSYEQYF
CDR3nt: TGCAGCGTCGGACAGGGAACCAGCTCCTACGAGCAGTACTTC
j_gene: TRBJ2-7
len: 14
v_gene: TRBV29-1
abundance: NA
d_gene: TRBD1

CDR3aa: CASSPAGGINEQYF
CDR3nt: TGTGCCAGCAGCCCAGCAGGGGGAATTAACGAGCAGTACTTC
j_gene: TRBJ2-7
len: 14
v_gene: TRBV14
abundance: NA
d_gene: TRBD1

CDR3aa: CASSLLTGADTQYF
CDR3nt: TGTGCCAGCAGCTTACTAACAGGGGCAGATACGCAGTATTTT
j_gene: TRBJ2-3
len: 14
v_gene: TRBV7-2
abundance: NA
d_gene: TRBD1

CDR3aa: CAVRDIRLAKNIQYF
CDR3nt: TGTGCCGTTCGGGACATAAGACTAGCCAAAAACATTCAGTACTTC
j_gene: TRBJ2-4
len: 15
v_gene: TRBV19
abundance: NA
d_gene: NA

CDR3aa: CASRQGADTEAFF
CDR3nt: TGTGCCAGTAGACAGGGGGCGGACACTGAAGCTTTCTTT
j_gene: TRBJ1-1
len: 13
v_gene: TRBV25-1
abundance: NA
d_gene: TRBD1

CDR3aa: CSVDGGSQRGGSSYNEQFF
CDR3nt: TGCAGCGTTGATGGGGGCAGCCAACGTGGGGGTAGCTCCTACAATGAGCAGTTCTTC
j_gene: TRBJ2-1
len: 19
v_gene: TRBV29-1
abundance: NA
d_gene: NA

CDR3aa: CASSPRGSRPQHF
CDR3nt: TGTGCCAGCAGCCCCAGGGGGAGTCGGCCCCAGCATTTT
j_gene: TRBJ1-5
len: 13
v_gene: TRBV5-4
abundance: NA
d_gene: TRBD1

CDR3aa: CASSIGIAVHLPQHF
CDR3nt: TGTGCCAGCAGTATTGGGATCGCGGTACATTTGCCCCAGCATTTT
j_gene: TRBJ1-5
len: 15
v_gene: TRBV5-5
abundance: NA
d_gene: NA

CDR3aa: CAWSVGGSSNNSPLHF
CDR3nt: TGTGCCTGGAGTGTTGGCGGGAGCTCGAATAATTCACCCCTCCACTTT
j_gene: TRBJ1-6
len: 16
v_gene: TRBV30
abundance: few
d_gene: NA

CDR3aa: CASSGGPREKLFF
CDR3nt: TGTGCCAGCAGCGGAGGCCCGCGAGAAAAACTGTTTTTT
j_gene: TRBJ1-4
len: 13
v_gene: TRBV5-6
abundance: NA
d_gene: NA

CDR3aa: CAIRPGTDNQPQHF
CDR3nt: TGTGCCATCAGGCCCGGGACAGACAATCAGCCCCAGCATTTT
j_gene: TRBJ1-5
len: 14
v_gene: TRBV10-3
abundance: NA
d_gene: TRBD1

CDR3aa: CASSLTGIYSPLHF
CDR3nt: TGTGCCAGCAGCTTGACAGGGATTTATTCACCCCTCCACTTT
j_gene: TRBJ1-6
len: 14
v_gene: TRBV5-4
abundance: NA
d_gene: NA

CDR3aa: CASSHYGQGFNEQFF
CDR3nt: TGTGCCAGCAGCCATTACGGACAGGGTTTCAATGAGCAGTTCTTC
j_gene: TRBJ2-1
len: 15
v_gene: TRBV5-4
abundance: NA
d_gene: TRBD1

CDR3aa: CASSNRLGNTEAFF
CDR3nt: TGTGCCAGCAGCAACCGGTTAGGGAACACTGAAGCTTTCTTT
j_gene: TRBJ1-1
len: 14
v_gene: TRBV5-6
abundance: NA
d_gene: NA

CDR3aa: CASRGQALAKNIQYF
CDR3nt: TGTGCCAGCCGGGGACAGGCTCTAGCCAAAAACATTCAGTACTTC
j_gene: TRBJ2-4
len: 15
v_gene: TRBV19
abundance: NA
d_gene: TRBD1

CDR3aa: CASSASLQGTYEQYF
CDR3nt: TGTGCCAGCAGCGCCTCCCTCCAGGGGACCTACGAGCAGTACTTC
j_gene: TRBJ2-7
len: 15
v_gene: TRBV9
abundance: NA
d_gene: NA

CDR3aa: CASSPRTNEQYF
CDR3nt: TGTGCCAGCTCACCAAGAACGAACGAGCAGTACTTC
j_gene: TRBJ2-7
len: 12
v_gene: TRBV18
abundance: NA
d_gene: NA

CDR3aa: CASSLAYLGNTEAFF
CDR3nt: TGTGCCAGCAGCTTGGCCTATCTAGGGAACACTGAAGCTTTCTTT
j_gene: TRBJ1-1
len: 15
v_gene: TRBV4-2
abundance: NA
d_gene: NA

CDR3aa: CASSPAGLPTDTQYF
CDR3nt: TGTGCCAGCAGCCCCGCGGGGCTCCCCACAGATACGCAGTATTTT
j_gene: TRBJ2-3
len: 15
v_gene: TRBV7-3
abundance: NA
d_gene: NA

CDR3aa: CASSPGANYGYTF
CDR3nt: TGTGCCAGCAGTCCGGGGGCTAACTATGGCTACACCTTC
j_gene: TRBJ1-2
len: 13
v_gene: TRBV6-5
abundance: NA
d_gene: NA

CDR3aa: CSARETQYF
CDR3nt: TGCAGTGCTAGGGAGACCCAGTACTTC
j_gene: TRBJ2-5
len: 9
v_gene: TRBV20-1
abundance: NA
d_gene: NA

CDR3aa: CASSIVGRVDEQFF
CDR3nt: TGTGCCAGTAGTATCGTTGGCAGGGTCGATGAGCAGTTCTTC
j_gene: TRBJ2-1
len: 14
v_gene: TRBV19
abundance: NA
d_gene: NA

CDR3aa: CASRPTGTLQETQYF
CDR3nt: TGTGCCAGCAGGCCTACGGGGACTTTACAAGAGACCCAGTACTTC
j_gene: TRBJ2-5
len: 15
v_gene: TRBV11-2
abundance: NA
d_gene: NA

CDR3aa: CASTPLGRTTGELFF
CDR3nt: TGTGCCAGCACCCCTCTGGGACGGACCACCGGGGAGCTGTTTTTT
j_gene: TRBJ2-2
len: 15
v_gene: TRBV28
abundance: NA
d_gene: NA

CDR3aa: CASAWDKAYEQYF
CDR3nt: TGCGCCAGCGCTTGGGACAAAGCCTACGAGCAGTACTTC
j_gene: TRBJ2-7
len: 13
v_gene: TRBV5-1
abundance: NA
d_gene: NA

CDR3aa: CASSSTGSTDTQYF
CDR3nt: TGTGCCAGCAGCTCAACGGGGAGCACAGATACGCAGTATTTT
j_gene: TRBJ2-3
len: 14
v_gene: TRBV27
abundance: NA
d_gene: NA

CDR3aa: CASSDGLSNEQFF
CDR3nt: TGTGCCAGCAGTGATGGGTTGAGCAATGAGCAGTTCTTC
j_gene: TRBJ2-1
len: 13
v_gene: TRBV2
abundance: once
d_gene: NA

CDR3aa: CASSPTGQGSFSGNTIYF
CDR3nt: TGTGCCAGCTCACCAACGGGGCAGGGAAGTTTCTCTGGAAACACCATATATTTT
j_gene: TRBJ1-3
len: 18
v_gene: TRBV18
abundance: NA
d_gene: NA

CDR3aa: CASSPAGTGNYEQYF
CDR3nt: TGTGCCAGCTCACCTGCCGGGACAGGGAATTACGAGCAGTACTTC
j_gene: TRBJ2-7
len: 15
v_gene: TRBV18
abundance: NA
d_gene: TRBD1

CDR3aa: CASSPILLESGNTIYF
CDR3nt: TGCGCCAGCAGCCCAATCCTCTTGGAGTCTGGAAACACCATATATTTT
j_gene: TRBJ1-3
len: 16
v_gene: TRBV5-1
abundance: NA
d_gene: NA

CDR3aa: CASTQGVGQPQHF
CDR3nt: TGTGCCAGCACCCAGGGAGTCGGGCAGCCCCAGCATTTT
j_gene: TRBJ1-5
len: 13
v_gene: TRBV6-6
abundance: few
d_gene: NA

CDR3aa: CASSYDLLNEKLFF
CDR3nt: TGTGCCAGCAGTTACGATTTGCTTAATGAAAAACTGTTTTTT
j_gene: TRBJ1-4
len: 14
v_gene: TRBV6-6
abundance: NA
d_gene: NA

CDR3aa: CASSLGQVRGWNIQYF
CDR3nt: TGTGCCAGCAGCTTGGGACAGGTCAGGGGGTGGAACATTCAGTACTTC
j_gene: TRBJ2-4
len: 16
v_gene: TRBV5-4
abundance: NA
d_gene: TRBD1

CDR3aa: CASSPRQGGTTSYNEQFF
CDR3nt: TGTGCCAGCTCACCGCGACAGGGCGGTACGACCTCCTACAATGAGCAGTTCTTC
j_gene: TRBJ2-1
len: 18
v_gene: TRBV18
abundance: NA
d_gene: TRBD1

CDR3aa: CASSGDSNQPQHF
CDR3nt: TGTGCCAGCAGTGGGGACAGCAATCAGCCCCAGCATTTT
j_gene: TRBJ1-5
len: 13
v_gene: TRBV2
abundance: NA
d_gene: NA

CDR3aa: CAISRGELTDTQYF
CDR3nt: TGTGCCATCTCGCGGGGGGAACTAACAGATACGCAGTATTTT
j_gene: TRBJ2-3
len: 14
v_gene: TRBV10-3
abundance: NA
d_gene: TRBD2

CDR3aa: CAWSAGRNTEAFF
CDR3nt: TGTGCCTGGAGTGCAGGGAGGAACACTGAAGCTTTCTTT
j_gene: TRBJ1-1
len: 13
v_gene: TRBV30
abundance: once
d_gene: NA

CDR3aa: CASSKDRGRSNQPQHF
CDR3nt: TGTGCCAGCAGCAAGGACAGGGGACGTAGCAATCAGCCCCAGCATTTT
j_gene: TRBJ1-5
len: 16
v_gene: TRBV9
abundance: few
d_gene: TRBD1